These T cell receptor beta chains were read from a single sample in a study of beta chain features in type 1 diabetes. The data were produced by immunoSEQ multiplex PCR, yet TCRdb's version contains in-frame clones alone and is incomplete. Among a few hundred thousand clones, around 19% were seen once, and the ten largest hold approximately 0.046%. Sequencing was carried out using naive CD4+ T cells from blood. The receptors here all came from a woman between 18 and 29 years old in good health. Both conserved end residues are part of each CDR3. Fields, in order: clone size, D gene, J gene, V gene, CDR3 protein, CDR3 DNA. The D gene is left open where the match is weak. Clone size is not always given. Where it is, it says once, few, many or a class for expanded clones.

NA	TRBD1	TRBJ2-7	TRBV19	CASSVRDRGYEQYF	TGTGCCAGTAGTGTCCGGGACAGGGGGTACGAGCAGTACTTC
few	TRBD1	TRBJ2-7	TRBV30	CAWSGTDRGPEQYF	TGTGCCTGGAGTGGAACGGACAGGGGTCCCGAGCAGTACTTC
NA	NA	TRBJ2-7	TRBV5-1	CASSLGLRESSYEQYF	TGCGCCAGCAGCTTGGGTCTGAGGGAGAGCTCCTACGAGCAGTACTTC
NA	NA	TRBJ1-5	TRBV5-6	CASSQGQVNQPQHF	TGTGCCAGCAGCCAGGGGCAGGTCAATCAGCCCCAGCATTTT
few	NA	TRBJ2-1	TRBV7-2	CASSSVRSSYNEQFF	TGTGCCAGCAGTTCCGTCCGGAGCTCCTACAATGAGCAGTTCTTC
NA	TRBD2	TRBJ2-7	TRBV11-1	CASSLHSGSYEQYF	TGTGCCAGCAGCTTACATAGCGGGAGCTACGAGCAGTACTTC
NA	NA	TRBJ2-7	TRBV29-1	CSVSFVGAYEQYF	TGCAGCGTTAGTTTCGTGGGAGCGTACGAGCAGTACTTC
once	NA	TRBJ1-2	TRBV6-1	CASRSQLYGYTF	TGTGCCAGCAGGTCACAGCTCTATGGCTACACCTTC
NA	NA	TRBJ1-1	TRBV5-1	CASSLQGPLNTEAFF	TGCGCCAGCAGCTTGCAGGGGCCACTGAACACTGAAGCTTTCTTT
NA	NA	TRBJ2-3	TRBV5-1	CASSLEAVTTDTQYF	TGCGCCAGCAGCTTGGAGGCGGTAACCACAGATACGCAGTATTTT
NA	TRBD2	TRBJ2-1	TRBV2	CASSAEAGGSGPNEQFF	TGTGCCAGCAGTGCGGAAGCGGGAGGTTCAGGCCCCAATGAGCAGTTCTTC
few	NA	TRBJ2-5	TRBV13	CASSPTGHGTQYF	TGTGCCAGCAGCCCCACAGGGCATGGGACCCAGTACTTC
NA	TRBD2	TRBJ2-3	TRBV9	CASSARRAGGRTDTQYF	TGTGCCAGCAGCGCCCGAAGAGCGGGGGGCCGCACAGATACGCAGTATTTT
NA	TRBD1	TRBJ1-2	TRBV7-9	CASSLVGQNYGYTF	TGTGCCAGCAGCTTAGTGGGACAGAACTATGGCTACACCTTC
once	NA	TRBJ2-5	TRBV5-1	CASRTDGETQYF	TGCGCCAGCAGAACCGACGGGGAGACCCAGTACTTC
NA	TRBD1	TRBJ2-2	TRBV7-9	CASSPGQLTTGELFF	TGTGCCAGCAGCCCGGGACAGTTAACCACCGGGGAGCTGTTTTTT
NA	NA	TRBJ1-6	TRBV6-5	CASSYGRGNSPLHF	TGTGCCAGCAGTTACGGGAGAGGGAATTCACCCCTCCACTTT
NA	TRBD2	TRBJ2-3	TRBV30	CAWVGTSGFTDTQYF	TGTGCCTGGGTCGGGACTAGCGGCTTCACAGATACGCAGTATTTT
NA	TRBD2	TRBJ2-5	TRBV4-1	CASSPDYVGLAGARETQYF	TGCGCCAGCAGTCCGGATTATGTTGGACTAGCGGGAGCTCGAGAGACCCAGTACTTC
NA	NA	TRBJ1-3	TRBV25-1	CASSDPTVSGNTIYF	TGTGCCAGCAGTGATCCGACAGTCTCTGGAAACACCATATATTTT
NA	TRBD1	TRBJ2-7	TRBV2	CASSERTGKIGEQYF	TGTGCCAGCAGTGAGAGGACAGGGAAGATTGGCGAGCAGTACTTC
few	NA	TRBJ2-7	TRBV7-2	CASSLSRWSSYEQYF	TGTGCCAGCAGCTTATCTCGATGGAGCTCCTACGAGCAGTACTTC
NA	NA	TRBJ1-5	TRBV15	CATGGRGNQPQHF	TGTGCCACCGGGGGCCGAGGAAATCAGCCCCAGCATTTT
NA	NA	TRBJ1-1	TRBV7-3	CASSLQENTEAFF	TGTGCCAGCAGTCTACAGGAGAACACTGAAGCTTTCTTT
NA	NA	TRBJ2-5	TRBV25-1	CASSESGETQYF	TGTGCCAGCAGTGAATCGGGGGAGACCCAGTACTTC
NA	NA	TRBJ1-5	TRBV9	CASNDLSGGSNQPQHF	TGTGCCAGCAACGATCTCAGCGGTGGGAGCAATCAGCCCCAGCATTTT
NA	NA	TRBJ2-1	TRBV7-9	CASSLAPTSINEQFF	TGTGCCAGCAGCTTAGCCCCCACTAGCATTAATGAGCAGTTCTTC
few	NA	TRBJ2-7	TRBV25-1	CASRPWTTDEQYF	TGTGCCAGCAGACCCTGGACAACAGACGAGCAGTACTTC
NA	NA	TRBJ1-5	TRBV7-2	CASSQGQTNQPQHF	TGTGCCAGCAGTCAAGGACAGACCAATCAGCCCCAGCATTTT
few	NA	TRBJ2-2	TRBV9	CASSVLSVGELFF	TGTGCCAGCAGCGTACTCTCAGTCGGGGAGCTGTTTTTT
NA	NA	TRBJ1-2	TRBV30	CAWQRDRGYGYTF	TGTGCCTGGCAAAGAGACCGGGGATATGGCTACACCTTC
NA	NA	TRBJ2-7	TRBV21-1	CASSKSDEQYF	TGTGCCAGCAGCAAATCCGACGAGCAGTACTTC
few	TRBD1	TRBJ1-5	TRBV30	CAWSPGQGNQPQHF	TGTGCCTGGAGCCCGGGACAGGGCAATCAGCCCCAGCATTTT
NA	NA	TRBJ2-6	TRBV2	CASSPRTYSGANVLTF	TGTGCCAGCAGTCCCCGGACTTACTCTGGGGCCAACGTCCTGACTTTC
few	TRBD1	TRBJ1-4	TRBV30	CAWSVGQGPWKLFF	TGTGCCTGGAGTGTAGGACAGGGGCCTTGGAAACTGTTTTTT
NA	TRBD2	TRBJ2-1	TRBV2	CASSEEAGGVNEQFF	TGTGCCAGCAGTGAGGAAGCGGGAGGGGTCAATGAGCAGTTCTTC
few	NA	TRBJ1-2	TRBV7-9	CASSLSRGYTF	TGTGCCAGCAGCCTCTCCCGTGGCTACACCTTC
NA	NA	TRBJ2-5	TRBV4-3	CASSQGRKETQYF	TGCGCCAGCAGCCAAGGGAGGAAAGAGACCCAGTACTTC